This record looks at one T cell receptor (beta chain) sequence and its context. Sequencing of TCR beta was performed on blood CD8+ and CD4+ T cells. The authors reverse transcribed roughly 0.45 to 1 ug RNA with random hexamers. Coverage of TCR beta CDR3 amplification by immunoSEQ multiplex PCR extended to 54 Vbeta and 13 Jbeta. TCRdb analysed the immunoSEQ multiplex PCR reads with MiXCR anew, one entry per CDR3 protein. The sample lists about 300,000 distinct CDR3 sequences, 75% to 90% occurring once. This record comes from a study of CD8 T cells in Susac syndrome. Sample: CD8+ T cells from PBMCs. The source is a human donor with multiple sclerosis.

CDR3 sequence: CASSHSSSDARYEQYF. CDR3 nucleotides: TGCGCCAGCAGCCACTCAAGCTCGGACGCCCGCTACGAGCAGTACTTC. This chain connects TRBV4-3 to TRBJ2-7; D unresolved. The CDR3 totals 16 residues. From germline, CDR1 is LGHNA and CDR2 YSLEER. Deletions cut 3 bases from V and 3 bases from J, with 18 bases between.